This entry features one TCR beta chain sequence. It lacks a known antigen. Base qualities are not provided; no much larger clone lies one nucleotide away. A single peripheral blood draw of around 0.11 L on average was collected from each donor into heparinised tubes. Using a panel that included CD45RO, CCR7, CD25, CD127, CD95 and CD27, naive, central memory, regulatory and stem cell-like memory CD4+ T cells were sorted on a BD FACSAria II. A purity above 98% was achieved for all sorted populations. PBMCs were isolated immediately by Lymphoprep density gradient centrifugation and stained directly without culture. So that batch effects would be minimized, each experiment stained and sorted samples in pairs, pairing one healthy donor with one patient. The data are from a study of beta chain features in type 1 diabetes (dated by TCRdb to 2016 to 2019). For the wider study: Mean age, gender distribution, total cell number and subset yield were not different between patients and healthy donors. Naive and central memory subsets were obtained from all 30 or so donors, but regulatory and stem cell-like memory subsets were isolated from only 8 patients and 8 healthy donors. In the study, TCRB repertoires of sorted circulating CD4+ T cell subsets from recently diagnosed type 1 diabetes patients were compared with those of matched healthy donors. A total of around 110,000,000 sorted cells were examined across all samples, and RNA yield correlated strongly with the number of cells per subset. The paper's findings and limits, for the study overall: Shorter templates might be favored by PCR, yet because patient and control samples were amplified and corrected together, any such skew would affect both groups equally. In all four CD4+ subsets, TCRB CDR3 length was moderately but significantly shorter in type 1 diabetes patients. Fewer insertions and more nucleotide deletions at VDJ recombination sites were observed in patients with type 1 diabetes, implying thymic rearrangement abnormalities. Because the HLA sub-analyses included only small numbers of individuals, any influence of HLA type on TCRB rearrangement was left unresolved. Naive, central memory and regulatory TCRB repertoires appeared to be more similar among patients than among healthy donors. Because cDNA was sequenced instead of genomic DNA, activated cells with high expression could be over-represented, although the groups did not differ in activation or CD3 levels.

The entire amount of isolated RNA was reverse transcribed using the High Capacity cDNA Reverse Transcription Kit, so the sequenced TCRB transcripts were expressed ones. Deep immunoSEQ sequencing was applied to naive, central memory and regulatory T cell samples, giving an average of roughly 3.5 million total reads per sample. Sorted cells were lysed in RLT buffer, and RNA was extracted using DNase-treated RNeasy Micro or Mini kits according to cell number. To prevent cross-contamination, each cell subset was processed individually, whereas patient and healthy donor samples were processed jointly. The immunoSEQ multiplex PCR was used to amplify TCRB sequences from cDNA, yielding 87-bp fragments that span the CDR3 region. Amplicons were sequenced on the Illumina HiSeq platform. The original pipeline was this. PCR bias was corrected computationally using synthetic template baselines, and reads within Hamming distance 2 were collapsed, with unmergeable singletons discarded. By aligning reads against IMGT, V, D and J genes, CDR3 length, and insertions or deletions at six rearrangement sites were assigned. Clonotype counts were normalized to sorted cell number within each subset before computing true diversity and Gini coefficients with the tcR R package. The overlap coefficient, calculated on TCRB nucleotide sequences, was used to measure repertoire sharing. As a proxy for the pre-selection repertoire, out-of-frame TCRB sequences from naive cells were analyzed. TCRdb re-hosts the immuneACCESS table, in-frame sequences only. Its copies lack some clones; in the studies checked, an unresolved V gene accounts for under half of them, and the cause for the rest is not known. V and J calls and clone size follow that table, whereas D and trimming were derived from the DNA. The sample table contains 900,000 or so clones; only one count was recorded for about 17% of them. The ten largest clones represent 0.02% to 0.03% of the sample.

The cysteine opens and the phenylalanine closes a CDR3 of 17 amino acids. Left in the record is the CDR3 DNA by itself, 51 bases read in frame from the first base. As encoded in the germline V gene, CDR1 is SGHNT while CDR2 is YENEEA. Trimming leaves V shorter by 4 bases and J shorter by 8 bases, with the junction holding 12 bases beyond the gene matches. The TCR was taken from a woman aged 18-30 years in good health. The receptor chain draws on TRBV11-3 and TRBJ2-1; 12 central bases correspond to TRBD1. The sequenced material came from naive CD4+ T cells from blood. Taken with the paper, the label for cell subset or site translates to: true naive CD4+ T cells. The CDR3 sequence is CASSSLPGTGGFDEQFF. DNA sequence: TGTGCCAGCAGCTCCCTCCCCGGGACAGGGGGCTTCGATGAGCAGTTCTTC.